The 8 T cell receptor beta chains in this list originate from one sample, sequenced in a study of a mutant IDH1 vaccine in newly diagnosed glioma. The time point: week 23, last vaccination. In the vaccine, a single dose held 300 ug of the mutant IDH1 20-mer peptide, along with topical imiquimod. Antigens for these TCRs are unknown. The data were produced by immunoSEQ multiplex PCR, yet TCRdb's version contains in-frame clones alone and is incomplete. The data hold about 30,000 clones, with roughly 90% observed a single time. The sequencing here drew on PBMCs, taken from a glioma patient whose treatment included an IDH1 peptide vaccine. The receptors were gathered from a middle-aged man with glioma.

The chain uses TRBV11-2 and TRBJ1-5, with D perhaps matching TRBD1 (6 bases). Per germline, CDR1 SGHAT and CDR2 FQNNGV. The CDR3 runs 15 residues. Deletions cut 0 bases from V and 4 bases from J, with 10 bases between. The CDR3 coding sequence is TGTGCCAGCAGCTTAGATCGGACAGCTAATCAGCCCCAGCATTTT. As protein: CASSLDRTANQPQHF.

This CDR3 reads CASSLVAGQGGLDTQYF. CDR3 DNA sequence: TGTGCCAGCAGCTTGGTTGCAGGACAGGGGGGCCTGGATACGCAGTATTTT. J is TRBJ2-3 and V is TRBV5-5; 10 bases line up with TRBD1. The V gene end was trimmed by 0 bases and the J gene end by 6 bases; junction bases not matched to a gene: 10. There are 17 residues in the CDR3. Germline V CDR1 and CDR2: SGHKS, YYEKEE (reference sequence).

V usage is TRBV11-3 and J usage is TRBJ2-1, with D possibly being TRBD2 (5 bases). Germline assignment: CDR1 SGHNT and CDR2 YENEEA. V lost 5 bases and J lost 4, with 15 bases in between. The CDR3 extends over 15 amino acids. In DNA, the CDR3 is TGTGCCAGCAGCCTTCTTCCGGGGAAATACAATGAGCAGTTCTTC. Amino acids: CASSLLPGKYNEQFF.

The gene calls are TRBV30 and TRBJ2-1, with D unclear. Deletions cut 2 bases from V and 0 bases from J, with 14 bases between. Germline V gene data show CDR1 as GTSNPN and CDR2 as SVGIG (reference sequence). The CDR3 length is 16 residues. The CDR3 DNA sequence: TGTGCCTGGAGTCCCAGCCTGACGAGCTCCTACAATGAGCAGTTCTTC. It specifies CAWSPSLTSSYNEQFF.

The rearrangement joins TRBV19 to TRBJ1-2; D remains unclear. Trimming left V 3 bases short and J 4 bases short, with 6 bases between. The CDR3 totals 12 residues. The V gene's germline CDR1 is LNHDA and CDR2 SQIVND (reference sequence). CDR3 sequence (DNA): TGTGCCAGTAGTATTGAGGGCTATGGCTACACCTTC. It encodes CASSIEGYGYTF.

The chain combines TRBV10-3 with TRBJ2-7; TRBD1 agrees at 11 bases. Trimming at V came to 11 bases and at J to 6 bases, leaving 12 bases not matched to a gene. Germline loops: CDR1 ENHRY, CDR2 SYGVKD. CDR3 length equals 14 residues. The CDR3 spells CAARPGTGGLEQYV. CDR3 in DNA: TGTGCCGCTCGACCCGGGACAGGGGGACTCGAGCAGTACGTC.

This chain uses TRBV5-4 with TRBJ2-3; D might be TRBD1 or TRBD2, each matching 5 bases. The germline V gene has CDR1 SGHNT and CDR2 YYREEE (reference sequence). CDR3 length: 14 amino acids. The V gene lost 4 bases and the J gene lost 3 bases, with 12 bases spanning the gap. This chain's CDR3 is CASSRRDGTDTQYF. CDR3 nucleotide sequence: TGTGCCAGCAGCAGAAGGGACGGGACAGATACGCAGTATTTT.

The J gene is TRBJ1-2, the V gene TRBV2; tentative D call: TRBD1 (5 bases). Germline CDR1 and CDR2: SNHLY and FYNNEI. CDR3 length: 13 amino acids. V was trimmed by 10 bases and J by 7 bases, leaving 19 bases between them. The CDR3 DNA follows: TGTGCCACCGTGGACATTACGCCCCTTGGCTACACCTTC. Translation: CATVDITPLGYTF.